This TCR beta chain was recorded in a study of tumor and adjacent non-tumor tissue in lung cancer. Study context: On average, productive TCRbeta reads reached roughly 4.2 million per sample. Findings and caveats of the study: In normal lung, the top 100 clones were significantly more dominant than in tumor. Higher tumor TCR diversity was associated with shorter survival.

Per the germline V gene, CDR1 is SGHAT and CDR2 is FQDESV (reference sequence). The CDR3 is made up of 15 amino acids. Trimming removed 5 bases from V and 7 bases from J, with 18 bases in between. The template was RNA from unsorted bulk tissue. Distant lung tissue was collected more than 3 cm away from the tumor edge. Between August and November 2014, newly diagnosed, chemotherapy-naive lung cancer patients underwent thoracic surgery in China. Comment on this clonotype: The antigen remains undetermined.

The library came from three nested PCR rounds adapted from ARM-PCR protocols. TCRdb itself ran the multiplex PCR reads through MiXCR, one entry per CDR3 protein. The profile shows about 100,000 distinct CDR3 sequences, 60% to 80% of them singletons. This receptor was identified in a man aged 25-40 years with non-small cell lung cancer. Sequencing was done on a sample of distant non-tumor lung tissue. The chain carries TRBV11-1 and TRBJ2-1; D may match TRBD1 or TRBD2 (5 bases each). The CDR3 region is CASSIRDGDVNEQFF. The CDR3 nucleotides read TGTGCCAGCAGCATACGGGACGGCGATGTGAATGAGCAGTTCTTC.